Only a few counts were recorded for the clone carrying this T cell receptor (beta chain). Its antigen is currently unknown. V lost 2 bases and J 7 bases, leaving 12 bases between the germline ends. The germline gives CDR1 SGHTA, CDR2 FQGTGA. The CDR3 totals 15 residues. This sample was taken from a study of cytomegalovirus exposure and HLA in healthy donors. Turning to the study itself: Around 89 million unique TCRs from HLA-typed donors made up an early data release. Study conclusions and caveats: An Asian-associated ancestry cluster reportedly showed fewer N-insertions than the roughly 600-donor mean in a later analysis. The study assumed roughly uniform donor sequencing depth for presence/absence analyses.

The PCR contained 60 Vbeta and 13 Jbeta primers. The authors' processing: Unique TCR beta chains totaled some 80 million in a later count, with roughly 11 million of them shared. Sequencing was performed with immunoSEQ multiplex PCR; in TCRdb, only in-frame clones are kept and a portion is missing. That table furnishes V, J and clone size, whereas the DNA furnished D and trimming. The data contain 100,000 to 150,000 clones, 8.5% to 10% of them seen just once; the ten biggest clones take up around 5.5%. Input material: PBMCs. V is TRBV7-3 and J is TRBJ1-6; maybe TRBD1 (6 bases). This TCR was recovered from a man aged 40-49 years in good health and CMV-seronegative. This CDR3 reads CASSLAGTPNSPLHF. In nucleotides, the CDR3 is TGTGCCAGCAGCTTAGCCGGGACACCCAATTCACCCCTCCACTTT. The complete variable domain, with remaining parts taken from reference TRBV7-3 and TRBJ1-6, reads GAGVSQTPSNKVTEKGKYVELRCDPISGHTALYWYRQSLGQGPEFLIYFQGTGAADDSGLPNDRFFAVRPEGSVSTLKIQRTERGDSAVYLCASSLAGTPNSPLHFGNGTRLTVT.